These 3 T cell receptor beta chains originate from one sample sequenced in a study of blood T cell repertoires in COVID-19. The data were produced by immunoSEQ multiplex PCR, yet TCRdb's version contains in-frame clones alone and is incomplete. This sample has 130,000 to 150,000 clones, with 80% found just once. The sequencing input was peripheral blood. These receptors were collected from a man between 65 and 85 years old who had recovered from COVID-19.

The CDR3 coding sequence is TGTGCCAGCAGCCGAGGGTGGGCCCGGGCGGAGACCCAGTACTTC. Protein product: CASSRGWARAETQYF. The chain is built from TRBV7-9 and TRBJ2-5, with D perhaps matching TRBD2 (5 bases). Trimming shortened V by 5 bases and J by 5 bases, and 18 bases separated the two germline ends. Germline V gene lookup returns CDR1 SEHNR and CDR2 FQNEAQ (reference sequence). CDR3 length equals 15 residues.

The chain employs TRBV7-2 and TRBJ2-1; D might be TRBD2 (6 bases). The CDR3 is 15 amino acids. Trimming took off 5 bases at V and 0 bases at J, with 11 bases between the two ends. The germline gives CDR1 SGHTA, CDR2 FQGNSA. CDR3 DNA sequence: TGTGCCAGCAGCCGGGACTGGAGCTCCTACAATGAGCAGTTCTTC. Translation: CASSRDWSSYNEQFF.

This rearrangement joins TRBV5-4 to TRBJ1-1; D is perhaps TRBD1 (5 bases). The CDR3 consists of 13 residues. Germline assignment: CDR1 SGHNT and CDR2 YYREEE (reference sequence). V lost 4 bases and J lost 1, with 8 bases in between. The CDR3 DNA follows: TGTGCCAGCAGCATTACAGGGAACACTGAAGCTTTCTTT. This codes for CASSITGNTEAFF.